This T cell receptor (beta chain) stems from a study of blood T cell repertoires in COVID-19. Profiling relied on immunoSEQ multiplex PCR, and the TCRdb table lists in-frame clones only, not all of them. This table holds more than 85,000 clones, approximately 87% found once. The CDR3 consists of 16 residues. V was shortened by 6 bases and J by 2 bases, with 17 bases between the two germline ends. Germline V gives CDR1 SNHLY, CDR2 FYNNEI. The chain employs TRBV2 and TRBJ1-5; TRBD1 is a possible D gene (6 bases). The sample was peripheral blood. The receptor was isolated from a woman aged 45-65 years with acute or convalescent COVID-19. The CDR3 spells CASRAIQGMGNQPQHF. The CDR3 bases are TGTGCCAGCAGGGCGATACAGGGTATGGGCAATCAGCCCCAGCATTTT.